The 32 T cell receptor beta chains given below trace back to one sample, sequenced in a study of T cell responses to AZD1222 COVID-19 vaccine (dated by TCRdb to about 2021). Library prep was done by the immunoSEQ multiplex PCR assay. Imported from immuneACCESS, the table was reduced by TCRdb to in-frame sequences with V and J called. These copies leave out some clones; in studies compared against another copy, an unresolved V gene accounts for under half, and the cause of the remainder is not known. The sample has under 200,000 clones on record, about 93% of them singletons. Jointly, the top ten make up approximately 0.6% of the sample. The time point label on this specimen signifies: baseline before first vaccination. The sequences come from peripheral blood, collected on day 0 of AZD1222 vaccination. These receptors originate from an adult in good health.

The chain couples TRBV7-9 to TRBJ2-7, with 9 bases matching TRBD1. The V gene end was trimmed by 6 bases and the J gene end by 5 bases; junction bases not matched to a gene: 2. Germline V gives CDR1 SEHNR, CDR2 FQNEAQ (reference sequence). The CDR3 extends over 12 amino acids. The CDR3 loop reads CASRDRGDEQYF. Here the CDR3 DNA reads TGTGCCAGCAGGGACAGGGGCGACGAGCAGTACTTC.

V usage is TRBV6-1 and J usage is TRBJ1-4; D is possibly TRBD1 (6 bases). The germline V gene has CDR1 MNHNS and CDR2 SASEGT. The CDR3 runs 15 residues. The ends were cut back, 3 bases at V and 6 bases at J, with 14 bases in the middle. CDR3: CASSDLGAWDEKLFF. CDR3 nucleotides: TGTGCCAGCAGTGATTTGGGGGCGTGGGATGAAAAACTGTTTTTT.

The chain couples TRBV27 to TRBJ1-1; D perhaps matches TRBD1 (6 bases). Germline V gene lookup returns CDR1 MNHEY and CDR2 SMNVEV (reference sequence). V was clipped by 7 bases and J by 12 bases, with 15 bases between them. This CDR3 comprises 11 residues. This chain's CDR3 is CASTLGGRTFF. The CDR3 nucleotides are TGTGCCAGCACCTTGGGGGGCCGGACTTTCTTT.

The chain uses TRBV12-2 and TRBJ1-2; the table's D gene call, TRBD1, was not cross checked with the DNA. TRBV12-2 is an annotated pseudogene. CDR3 size: 13 residues. This CDR3 reads CASRLQGPTGYTF. DNA of the CDR3: TGTGCAAGTCGCTTACAGGGGCCGACCGGCTACACCTTC.

This sequence joins TRBV12-3 or TRBV12-4 and TRBJ2-3; tentative D call: TRBD1 (6 bases). This CDR3 has 12 residues. With 6 bases removed from V and 3 bases from J, the gap between germline ends came to 7 bases. The CDR3, as DNA: TGTGCCAGCAGCAGGGGTACAGATACGCAGTATTTT. Amino acids: CASSRGTDTQYF.

The CDR3 sequence: CASRRSGSSYNEQFF. In DNA, the CDR3 is TGTGCCAGTAGACGAAGCGGGAGCTCCTACAATGAGCAGTTCTTC. V and J are TRBV19 and TRBJ2-1; 8 nucleotides agree with TRBD2. The CDR3 sequence is 15 residues long. Germline-derived CDR1 and CDR2 are LNHDA and SQIVND (reference sequence). Trimming removed 6 bases from V and 0 bases from J; junction bases left unmatched: 4.

This chain joins TRBV10-1 and TRBJ2-7, with TRBD2 matching over 12 bases. This CDR3 region has 14 residues. After removal of 3 bases from V and 6 bases from J, the junction contained 3 bases not matched to a gene. CDR1 WNHNN and CDR2 SYGVQD come from the germline V gene (reference sequence). In DNA form, the CDR3 reads TGCGCCAGCAGTGAATCTAGCGGGAGGGCCGAGCAGTACTTC. Its protein product is CASSESSGRAEQYF.

The genes are TRBV7-9 and TRBJ2-5; D assignment may be TRBD1 or TRBD2 (5 bases each). The germline V and J ends were trimmed by 6 bases and 0 bases, with 11 bases remaining between them. The CDR3 runs 14 residues. The germline V gene encodes CDR1 SEHNR and CDR2 FQNEAQ (reference sequence). The CDR3 DNA sequence: TGTGCCAGCAGGGCCGGGACCCACCAAGAGACCCAGTACTTC. It specifies CASRAGTHQETQYF.

The genes are TRBV5-1 and TRBJ2-1, with D possibly being TRBD2 (6 bases). CDR1 and CDR2 from the germline V gene are SGHRS and YFSETQ. Trimming stripped 8 bases from V and 2 bases from J, with 14 bases between. This CDR3 comprises 14 residues. The CDR3 reads CASFVGGAYNEQFF. Written as DNA, the CDR3 is TGCGCCAGTTTCGTCGGGGGTGCCTACAATGAGCAGTTCTTC.

The chain combines TRBV9 with TRBJ2-3, with D tentatively TRBD2 (8 bases). V was trimmed by 4 bases and J by 0 bases, leaving 15 bases between them. The CDR3 has 16 amino acids. Germline V CDR1 and CDR2: SGDLS, YYNGEE. This CDR3 is CASSLGRGQSTDTQYF. In DNA, the CDR3 is TGTGCCAGCAGCCTCGGGAGGGGGCAAAGCACAGATACGCAGTATTTT.

The CDR3 is CASSTRTGVSTEAFF. In DNA, the CDR3 is TGCGCCAGCAGCACCCGGACAGGGGTGAGCACTGAAGCTTTCTTT. J is TRBJ1-1 and V is TRBV5-1; 9 bases fit TRBD1. CDR1 and CDR2 from the germline V gene are SGHRS and YFSETQ. CDR3 length: 15 amino acids. The trim removed 4 bases at V and 4 bases at J, leaving 8 bases unmatched.

V and J are TRBV23-1 and TRBJ2-1; D tentatively fits TRBD1 or TRBD2 (5 bases each). TRBV23-1 is reported as an ORF; its role is uncertain. This CDR3 has 15 residues. Trimming left V 8 bases short and J 0 bases short, with 14 bases between. For the CDR3, the DNA is TGCGCCAGCGGCAAGGGACGGCGCTCCTACAATGAGCAGTTCTTC. Amino acids: CASGKGRRSYNEQFF.

The chain uses TRBV29-1 and TRBJ1-2; D call uncertain. CDR1 SQVTM and CDR2 ANQGSEA come from the germline V gene. The CDR3 loop spans 12 amino acids. The germline V and J ends were trimmed by 7 bases and 5 bases, with 14 bases remaining between them. CDR3 sequence reads: CSASNRVYGYTF. Written as DNA, the CDR3 is TGCAGCGCCTCCAATAGGGTTTATGGCTACACCTTC.

This clone was recorded once. The chain carries TRBV29-1 and TRBJ2-5, with 7 bases aligning to TRBD2. This CDR3 is 13 amino acids long. Germline CDR1 and CDR2: SQVTM and ANQGSEA. The trim removed 7 bases at V and 2 bases at J, leaving 7 bases unmatched. The DNA of the CDR3 is TGCAGCGCCACCGGGACTACTCAAGAGACCCAGTACTTC. This codes for CSATGTTQETQYF.

The gene calls are TRBV19 and TRBJ2-2; D call uncertain. Looked up from germline, CDR1 is LNHDA and CDR2 is SQIVND (reference sequence). With 4 bases removed from V and 2 bases from J, the gap between germline ends came to 17 bases. The CDR3 extends over 17 amino acids. The CDR3 nucleotides are TGTGCCAGTAGTACAACATACCGAGGACCCAACACCGGGGAGCTGTTTTTT. This sequence encodes CASSTTYRGPNTGELFF. The full variable domain, its missing parts supplied by reference TRBV19 and TRBJ2-2, is DGGITQSPKYLFRKEGQNVTLSCEQNLNHDAMYWYRQDPGQGLRLIYYSQIVNDFQKGDIAEGYSVSREKKESFPLTVTSAQKNPTAFYLCASSTTYRGPNTGELFFGEGSRLTVL.

The V and J genes are TRBV5-5 and TRBJ1-5; TRBD1 aligns across 8 bases. The CDR3 loop spans 13 amino acids. Looked up from germline, CDR1 is SGHKS and CDR2 is YYEKEE (reference sequence). The trim removed 1 base at V and 6 bases at J, leaving 0 bases unmatched. Here the CDR3 reads CASSLQGAQPQHF. In DNA, the CDR3 is TGTGCCAGCAGCTTGCAGGGGGCTCAGCCCCAGCATTTT.

The chain joins TRBV9 to TRBJ1-4; possible D gene TRBD1, 5 bases. The CDR3 consists of 14 residues. The germline V gene encodes CDR1 SGDLS and CDR2 YYNGEE. V was clipped by 3 bases and J by 5 bases, with 11 bases between them. The CDR3 coding sequence is TGTGCCAGCAGCGCCGGGGGATTCAATGAAAAACTGTTTTTT. It is translated as CASSAGGFNEKLFF.

V and J are TRBV2 and TRBJ2-1, with TRBD1 identical over 9 bases. V gave up 7 bases and J gave up 8 bases; unmatched junction bases: 15. The germline gives CDR1 SNHLY, CDR2 FYNNEI. The CDR3 sequence is 16 residues long. The CDR3 region is CASKPGTGRAHHEQFF. The CDR3 DNA reads TGTGCCAGCAAACCAGGGACAGGGAGGGCCCACCATGAGCAGTTCTTC.

The CDR3 DNA sequence: TGTGCCAGCAGCTTGGGGGAGACTAGTTCGTCCGGGGAGCTGTTTTTT. Its translation: CASSLGETSSSGELFF. This chain joins TRBV6-6 and TRBJ2-2, with a weak D call TRBD2 (6 bases). The CDR3 has 16 residues. V was trimmed by 6 bases and J by 6 bases, leaving 20 bases between them. Germline assignment: CDR1 MNHNY and CDR2 SVGAGI (reference sequence).

This clone was observed a single time. V and J are TRBV7-3 and TRBJ2-3; D gene ambiguous. V lost 4 bases, J lost 2 bases, and 4 bases lay in between. Germline CDR1 SGHTA, CDR2 FQGTGA. The CDR3 runs 12 residues. The CDR3 protein is CASSSHTDTQYF. For the CDR3, the DNA is TGTGCCAGCAGCTCCCACACAGATACGCAGTATTTT.

The chain joins TRBV24-1 to TRBJ2-2; D gene uncertain. The CDR3 is 14 residues long. Trimming took off 7 bases at V and 1 base at J, with 9 bases between the two ends. In germline, CDR1 is KGHDR, CDR2 SFDVKD. The CDR3 reads CATSPTQNTGELFF. The DNA for the CDR3 is TGTGCCACCAGCCCTACTCAGAACACCGGGGAGCTGTTTTTT.

V usage is TRBV7-9 and J usage is TRBJ2-1; D is undetermined. Trimming shortened V by 5 bases and J by 9 bases, and 5 bases separated the two germline ends. The germline gives CDR1 SEHNR, CDR2 FQNEAQ (reference sequence). The CDR3 consists of 10 residues. This CDR3 reads CASSPGEQFF. CDR3 DNA: TGTGCCAGCAGCCCCGGTGAGCAGTTCTTC.

J is TRBJ2-1 and V is TRBV5-1, with 10 bases fitting TRBD2. The germline CDR1 and CDR2 sequences are SGHRS and YFSETQ. The trim removed 1 base at V and 9 bases at J, leaving 13 bases unmatched. CDR3 length: 17 amino acids. Here the CDR3 reads CASSLSAILAGEAEQFF. The DNA for the CDR3 is TGCGCCAGCAGCTTGTCGGCCATTCTAGCGGGAGAGGCTGAGCAGTTCTTC.

This chain connects TRBV3-1 (or the pseudogene TRBV3-2) to TRBJ1-3; D remains unclear. This CDR3 has 14 residues. The germline V and J ends were trimmed by 2 bases and 0 bases, with 5 bases remaining between them. Per the germline V gene, CDR1 is LGHDT and CDR2 is YNNKEL (reference sequence). CDR3 region: CASSQIPSGNTIYF. DNA of the CDR3: TGTGCCAGCAGCCAAATCCCCTCTGGAAACACCATATATTTT.

J is TRBJ1-2 and V is TRBV5-5; D remains unclear. V was cut by 7 bases and J by 4 bases, with 11 bases left in between. Germline V gene data show CDR1 as SGHKS and CDR2 as YYEKEE (reference sequence). CDR3 length equals 12 residues. CDR3 loop: CASADNLYGYTF. In nucleotides, the CDR3 is TGTGCCAGCGCGGATAACCTCTATGGCTACACCTTC.

The chain couples TRBV11-2 to TRBJ1-1; D perhaps matches TRBD1 (6 bases). The CDR3 is 14 amino acids. V lost 5 bases to trimming and J lost 3 bases, with 13 bases between them. Germline V gene lookup returns CDR1 SGHAT and CDR2 FQNNGV. CDR3 protein: CASSTGQTYTEAFF. CDR3 nucleotides: TGTGCCAGCAGCACCGGACAGACTTACACTGAAGCTTTCTTT.

The chain is built from TRBV19 and TRBJ2-1; 8 nucleotides agree with TRBD2. The CDR3 has 16 residues. Trimming removed 1 base from V and 7 bases from J; junction bases left unmatched: 9. Germline V gene sequence: CDR1 LNHDA, CDR2 SQIVND (reference sequence). The CDR3 sequence is CASSIVVSGSRNEQFF. The CDR3 DNA sequence: TGTGCCAGTAGTATAGTGGTGAGCGGGAGTAGGAATGAGCAGTTCTTC.

The rearrangement joins TRBV14 to TRBJ2-3; TRBD1 agrees at 9 bases. Looked up from germline, CDR1 is SGHDN and CDR2 is FVKESK. The CDR3 runs 15 residues. V was clipped by 4 bases and J by 4 bases; unmatched bases: 6. The CDR3, as DNA: TGTGCCAGCAGCCCCGGGACAGGGTGGGCAGATACGCAGTATTTT. This translates into CASSPGTGWADTQYF.

This clone was recorded only once. The chain combines TRBV5-1 with TRBJ2-7; the D call may be TRBD1 or TRBD2 (6 bases each). Trimming stripped 3 bases from V and 4 bases from J, with 14 bases between. The CDR3 extends over 14 amino acids. CDR1 SGHRS and CDR2 YFSETQ come from the germline V gene. The CDR3 DNA follows: TGCGCCAGCAGCTCACACGGGGGCCGGTACGAGCAGTACTTC. As protein: CASSSHGGRYEQYF.

The chain employs TRBV6-5 and TRBJ1-2; D remains ambiguous. CDR3 length equals 13 residues. Trimming shortened V by 6 bases and J by 7 bases, and 15 bases separated the two germline ends. The V gene's germline CDR1 is MNHEY and CDR2 SVGAGI. The CDR3 bases are TGTGCCAGCAGCCTTAGTTCTCTTGGTGGCTACACCTTC. Its translation is CASSLSSLGGYTF.

The chain uses TRBV9 and TRBJ2-3, with 8 bases aligning to TRBD1. The CDR3 is made up of 15 amino acids. V lost 3 bases to trimming and J lost 3 bases; unmatched junction nucleotides: 6. Per germline, CDR1 SGDLS and CDR2 YYNGEE. CDR3 coding DNA: TGTGCCAGCAGCGGCCAGGGGGCGCGAACAGATACGCAGTATTTT. It translates to CASSGQGARTDTQYF. Full variable domain (outside the CDR3, taken from reference TRBV9 and TRBJ2-3): DSGVTQTPKHLITATGQRVTLRCSPRSGDLSVYWYQQSLDQGLQFLIQYYNGEERAKGNILERFSAQQFPDLHSELNLSSLELGDSALYFCASSGQGARTDTQYFGPGTRLTVL.

This clone was found once. The chain joins TRBV6-5 to TRBJ1-1; 7 positions agree with TRBD1. Germline V CDR1 and CDR2: MNHEY, SVGAGI. After removal of 5 bases from V and 4 bases from J, the junction contained 7 bases not matched to a gene. This CDR3 has 14 amino acids. The CDR3 loop is CASSLGDSGTEAFF. For the CDR3, the DNA is TGTGCCAGCAGTCTAGGGGACAGCGGCACTGAAGCTTTCTTT.